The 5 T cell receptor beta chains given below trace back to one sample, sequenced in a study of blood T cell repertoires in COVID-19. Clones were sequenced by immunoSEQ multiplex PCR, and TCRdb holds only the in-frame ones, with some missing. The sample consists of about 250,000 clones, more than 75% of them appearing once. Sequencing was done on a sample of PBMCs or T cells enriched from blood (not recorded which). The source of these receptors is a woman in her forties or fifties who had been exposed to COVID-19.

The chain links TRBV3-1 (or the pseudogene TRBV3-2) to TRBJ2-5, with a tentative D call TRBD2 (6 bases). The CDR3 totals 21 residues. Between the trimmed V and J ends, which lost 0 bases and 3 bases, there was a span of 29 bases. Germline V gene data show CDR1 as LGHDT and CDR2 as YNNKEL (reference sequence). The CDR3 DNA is TGTGCCAGCAGCCAAGATTCTAGGTCTGGGGCGGGGCTCCACCCTAAAGAGACCCAGTACTTC. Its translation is CASSQDSRSGAGLHPKETQYF.

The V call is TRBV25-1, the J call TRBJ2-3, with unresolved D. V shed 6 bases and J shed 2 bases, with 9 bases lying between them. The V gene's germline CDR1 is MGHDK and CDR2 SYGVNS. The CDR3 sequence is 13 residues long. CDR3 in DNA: TGTGCCAGCAGGCGCGGTACCACAGATACGCAGTATTTT. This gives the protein CASRRGTTDTQYF.

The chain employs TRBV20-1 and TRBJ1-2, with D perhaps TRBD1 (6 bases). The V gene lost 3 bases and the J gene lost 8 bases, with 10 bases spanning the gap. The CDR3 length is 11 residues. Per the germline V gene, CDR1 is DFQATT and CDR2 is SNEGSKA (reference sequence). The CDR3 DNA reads TGCAGTGCTAGGACAGGATTAGGCTACACCTTC. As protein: CSARTGLGYTF.

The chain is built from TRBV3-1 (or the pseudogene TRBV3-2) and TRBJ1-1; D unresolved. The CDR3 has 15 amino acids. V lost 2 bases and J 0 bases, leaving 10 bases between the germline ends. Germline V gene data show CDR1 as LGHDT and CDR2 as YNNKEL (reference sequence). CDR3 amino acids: CASSQPGNLNTEAFF. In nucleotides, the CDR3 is TGTGCCAGCAGCCAACCCGGGAACTTGAACACTGAAGCTTTCTTT.

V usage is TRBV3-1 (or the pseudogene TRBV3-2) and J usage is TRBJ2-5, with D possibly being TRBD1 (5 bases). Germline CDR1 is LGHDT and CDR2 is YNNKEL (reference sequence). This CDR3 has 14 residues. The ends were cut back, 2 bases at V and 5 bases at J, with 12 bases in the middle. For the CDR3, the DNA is TGTGCCAGCAGCCAAAAAAGGGGTTGGGAGACCCAGTACTTC. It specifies CASSQKRGWETQYF.